This T cell receptor (beta chain) was identified during a study of preoperative IRX-2 immunotherapy in early breast cancer. The treatment is: preoperative locoregional IRX-2 cytokine immunotherapy. Patients received preoperative, locoregional IRX-2 cytokine immunotherapy in a phase Ib study. Clones were sequenced by immunoSEQ multiplex PCR, and TCRdb holds only the in-frame ones, with some missing. The sample consists of about 23,000 clones, roughly nine tenths of them appearing once. The sequencing here drew on tumor tissue, taken after IRX-2 immunotherapy. This receptor was obtained from a human donor with breast cancer.

The DNA for the CDR3 is TGTGCCAGCAGCTTGGGAGTGTCAAAGGATCAGCCCCAGCATTTT. Translated, it gives CASSLGVSKDQPQHF. The chain employs TRBV5-4 and TRBJ1-5; D is undetermined. Germline loops: CDR1 SGHNT, CDR2 YYREEE (reference sequence). The CDR3 consists of 15 residues. V lost 0 bases and J lost 5, with 12 bases in between.